Below are 3 T cell receptor beta chains sequenced from a single sample in a study of CD8 T cells in Susac syndrome. Random hexamers primed reverse transcription of about 0.45 to 1 ug RNA. TCRdb itself ran the immunoSEQ multiplex PCR reads through MiXCR, one entry per CDR3 protein. In the table there are 120,000 or so distinct CDR3 sequences, roughly 93% of which are singletons. The sample comprised CD4+ T cells from PBMCs. The receptor source for this set is a human donor with multiple sclerosis.

The chain has TRBV7-3 and TRBJ1-5; D is possibly TRBD1 (5 bases). Germline V gene lookup returns CDR1 SGHTA and CDR2 FQGTGA. The V gene lost 5 bases and the J gene lost 9 bases, with 17 bases spanning the gap. The CDR3 length is 14 residues. The chain's CDR3 is CASSPGLGQGPQHF. CDR3 bases: TGTGCCAGCAGCCCAGGTCTGGGGCAGGGGCCCCAGCATTTT.

This rearrangement joins TRBV6-1 to TRBJ2-6, with D unresolved. This CDR3 is built from 16 residues. CDR1 is MNHNS, CDR2 SASEGT, per germline. The ends were cut back, 6 bases at V and 4 bases at J, with 16 bases in the middle. CDR3 in DNA: TGTGCCAGCAGCCAACCCCAAAAAGCGGGGGCCAACGTCCTGACTTTC. Encoded protein: CASSQPQKAGANVLTF.

For the CDR3, the DNA is TGCAGTGCTAGGAGACAGGGGAATAATTCACCCCTCCACTTT. Its protein product is CSARRQGNNSPLHF. The rearrangement links TRBV20-1 to TRBJ1-6; 8 nucleotides line up with TRBD1. With 3 bases clipped from V and 5 bases from J, the junction kept 3 bases outside the gene matches. Germline loops: CDR1 DFQATT, CDR2 SNEGSKA (reference sequence). The CDR3 has 14 residues.